The TCR beta chain described here comes from a study of OX40 agonist ivuxolimab in advanced cancers. About the study: The study treated patients with ivuxolimab, an agonistic anti-OX40 (CD134) antibody. Study findings and constraints: Within 6 weeks, CD4+ and CD8+ blood T cells expanded clonally at 0.1 to 3.0 mg/kg. Nonresponders, in some cases, also had low normalized T-cell clonal expansion.

Notes on this clone: As yet, its antigen is unknown.

The table came from immunoSEQ multiplex PCR; TCRdb's copy has only in-frame clones and leaves some out. The table includes about 32,000 clones, more than 70% detected once. This clonotype was obtained from an adult with an advanced solid tumor such as melanoma, head and neck, liver or kidney cancer. The sample here was CD4+ or CD8+ T cells sorted from blood, taken in a trial of the OX40 agonist ivuxolimab.

The CDR3 DNA reads as TGTGCCAGCAGTTTAGGGGTTGACTATGGCTACACCTTC. Its translation: CASSLGVDYGYTF. This chain connects TRBV27 to TRBJ1-2; D is unresolved. V gave up 2 bases and J gave up 3 bases, with 7 bases separating them. Germline loops: CDR1 MNHEY, CDR2 SMNVEV (reference sequence). The CDR3 has 13 amino acids.